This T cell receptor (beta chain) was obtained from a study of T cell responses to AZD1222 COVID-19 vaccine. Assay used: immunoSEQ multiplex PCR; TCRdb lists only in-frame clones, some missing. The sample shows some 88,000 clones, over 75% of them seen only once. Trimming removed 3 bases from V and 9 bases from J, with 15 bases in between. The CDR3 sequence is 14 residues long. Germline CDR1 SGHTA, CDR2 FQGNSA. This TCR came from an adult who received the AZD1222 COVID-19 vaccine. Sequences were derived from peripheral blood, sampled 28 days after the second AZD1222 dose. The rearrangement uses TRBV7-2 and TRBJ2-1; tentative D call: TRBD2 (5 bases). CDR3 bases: TGTGCCAGCAGCTTGGGAGCCCCCCCCGGTGAGCAGTTCTTC. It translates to CASSLGAPPGEQFF.